This is a list of T cell receptor beta chains from one sample in a study of post-analysis software for immune sequencing data. TCRdb reprocessed the PCR reads via MiXCR and lists one record per CDR3 protein. The data show 150,000 to 200,000 distinct CDR3 sequences, roughly 34% seen once. Sequencing used blood, obtained after autologous hematopoietic stem cell transplantation. The source of these receptors is a girl aged 10-17 years with multiple sclerosis. CDR3s include the opening cysteine and the closing phenylalanine or tryptophan. D genes are given only for firm matches. Expanded clones are given a class, and other clones once, few, many or no size at all.

V	size	D	J	CDR3	DNA
TRBV5-6	few	-	TRBJ2-1	CASSLEVGGYEQFF	TGTGCCAGCAGCTTGGAGGTGGGAGGCTATGAGCAGTTCTTC
TRBV29-1	many	TRBD1	TRBJ1-2	CSVEVTGGYYGYTF	TGCAGCGTTGAAGTTACAGGGGGGTACTATGGCTACACCTTC
TRBV5-1	-	-	TRBJ2-7	CASSWRGSEQYF	TGCGCCAGCAGCTGGAGGGGGAGCGAGCAGTACTTC
TRBV27	-	-	TRBJ2-6	CASRQQGYSGANVLTF	TGTGCCAGCAGGCAACAGGGTTACTCTGGGGCCAACGTCCTGACTTTC
TRBV20-1	few	TRBD2	TRBJ2-1	CSARVSSLLAGGNNEQFF	TGCAGTGCTAGAGTTAGTTCCCTCCTAGCGGGAGGGAACAATGAGCAGTTCTTC
TRBV30	-	-	TRBJ2-1	CAWGSPNYNEQFF	TGTGCCTGGGGGAGCCCAAATTACAATGAGCAGTTCTTC
TRBV20-1	many	TRBD2	TRBJ2-7	CSASRALAGDAQYF	TGCAGTGCCTCCAGGGCGCTAGCGGGAGATGCGCAGTACTTC
TRBV7-6	-	-	TRBJ2-1	CASSLVVLNEQFF	TGTGCCAGCAGCTTGGTTGTTCTCAATGAGCAGTTCTTC
TRBV20-1	-	TRBD2	TRBJ2-3	CSARGASGKTDTQYF	TGCAGTGCTAGAGGGGCTAGCGGAAAGACAGATACGCAGTATTTT
TRBV6-5	-	TRBD2	TRBJ2-1	CAGSATSGLRNEQFF	TGTGCCGGCAGCGCGACTAGCGGACTAAGGAATGAGCAGTTCTTC
TRBV29-1	few	TRBD2	TRBJ2-5	CSVAGLAGVWETQYF	TGCAGCGTTGCAGGACTAGCGGGAGTGTGGGAGACCCAGTACTTC
TRBV24-1	many	TRBD2	TRBJ2-1	CATRSAGGNNEQFF	TGTGCCACCAGGTCTGCGGGAGGAAACAATGAGCAGTTCTTC
TRBV27	few	TRBD1	TRBJ1-6	CASSSYTQGIYNSPLHF	TGTGCCAGCAGTTCGTACACACAGGGGATTTATAATTCACCCCTCCACTTT
TRBV11-2	few	-	TRBJ1-1	CASSPYTTLLGEAFF	TGTGCCAGCAGCCCCTACACAACCTTACTGGGTGAAGCTTTCTTT
TRBV30	once	TRBD1	TRBJ1-6	CAWRGTAESSYNSPLHF	TGTGCCTGGAGGGGGACAGCGGAGTCCTCCTATAATTCACCCCTCCACTTT
TRBV4-3	-	-	TRBJ1-5	CASSRGLRGPPYEPQHF	TGCGCCAGCAGCCGAGGACTGCGGGGACCTCCGTATGAGCCCCAGCATTTT
TRBV27	few	TRBD2	TRBJ2-1	CASSLGGSVNEQFF	TGTGCCAGCAGTTTAGGCGGGAGCGTGAATGAGCAGTTCTTC
TRBV2	-	-	TRBJ2-7	CASSEQRSGLTYEQYF	TGTGCCAGCAGTGAACAGAGGTCTGGGCTGACCTACGAGCAGTACTTC
TRBV29-1	many	-	TRBJ2-5	CSVVGTSESETQYF	TGCAGCGTTGTTGGAACTAGTGAATCCGAGACCCAGTACTTC
TRBV28	-	-	TRBJ2-5	CASSLNRVGGDDEQYF	TGTGCCAGCAGTTTAAATAGAGTTGGCGGGGATGATGAGCAGTACTTC
TRBV12-3/TRBV12-4	-	TRBD1	TRBJ1-2	CASANRDPGQQNYGYTF	TGTGCCAGCGCAAATAGGGACCCGGGACAGCAAAACTATGGCTACACCTTC
TRBV30	few	-	TRBJ1-1	CAWSRGMNTEAFF	TGTGCCTGGAGTAGGGGTATGAACACTGAAGCTTTCTTT
TRBV11-2	-	TRBD2	TRBJ2-7	CASSSLWEGPHEQYF	TGTGCCAGCAGCTCTTTGTGGGAGGGCCCCCACGAGCAGTACTTC
TRBV15	-	-	TRBJ1-4	CATSRAPVWYEKLFF	TGTGCCACCAGCAGAGCTCCAGTTTGGTATGAAAAACTGTTTTTT
TRBV7-9	once	TRBD2	TRBJ2-5	CASSPPSGTTQETQYF	TGTGCCAGCAGCCCTCCTAGCGGGACCACTCAAGAGACCCAGTACTTC